This T cell receptor beta chain came from a study of T cell responses to AZD1222 COVID-19 vaccine. The overall study: Recipients boosted at about 4 weeks or about 12 weeks are pooled. Study-level findings and limits: No day 14 peak samples; only post-peak repertoires were characterized. White British people made up most donors, females outnumbered males, and clonal diversity was possibly underestimated. Baseline seropositivity characterized only a handful of AZD1222 recipients.

V lost 6 bases to trimming and J lost 3 bases, with 12 bases between them. The CDR3 extends over 14 amino acids. Germline assignment: CDR1 MNHEY and CDR2 SVGAGI. This clone was seen a few times. Its antigen remains unknown. Sequencing was performed with immunoSEQ multiplex PCR; in TCRdb, only in-frame clones are kept and a portion is missing. The table includes about 85,000 clones, roughly nine tenths detected once. The specimen comprised peripheral blood, sampled on day 0 of AZD1222 vaccination. The sequence was collected from an adult in good health. The V call is TRBV6-5, the J call TRBJ1-3; D is uncertain. The CDR3 loop reads CASSSGRGGNTIYF. In DNA, the CDR3 is TGTGCCAGCAGCTCCGGACGGGGTGGAAACACCATATATTTT.